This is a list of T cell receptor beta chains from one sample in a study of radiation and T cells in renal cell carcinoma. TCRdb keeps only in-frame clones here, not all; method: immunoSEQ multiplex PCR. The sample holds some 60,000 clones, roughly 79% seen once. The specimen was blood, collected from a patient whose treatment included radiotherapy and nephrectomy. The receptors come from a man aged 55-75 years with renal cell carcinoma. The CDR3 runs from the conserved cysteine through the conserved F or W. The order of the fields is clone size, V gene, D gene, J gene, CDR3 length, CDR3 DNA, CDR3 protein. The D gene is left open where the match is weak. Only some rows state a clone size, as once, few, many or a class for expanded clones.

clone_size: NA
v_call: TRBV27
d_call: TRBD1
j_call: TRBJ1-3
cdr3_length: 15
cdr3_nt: TGTGCCAGCAGTTCCCAGGGGGTACCTGGAAACACCATATATTTT
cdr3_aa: CASSSQGVPGNTIYF

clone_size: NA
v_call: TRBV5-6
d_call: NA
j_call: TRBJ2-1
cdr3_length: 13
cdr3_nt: TGTGCCAGCAGCTTCGGGCGAACAGGGTTTGTCTTCTTC
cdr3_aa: CASSFGRTGFVFF

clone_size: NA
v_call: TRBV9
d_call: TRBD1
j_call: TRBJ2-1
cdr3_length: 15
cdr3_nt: TGTGCCAGCAGCGCTGGACAGGGGGACTACAATGAGCAGTTCTTC
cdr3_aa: CASSAGQGDYNEQFF

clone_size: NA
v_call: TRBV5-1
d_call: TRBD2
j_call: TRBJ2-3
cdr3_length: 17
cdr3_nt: TGCGCCAGCAGCTTCCAGCCTACTAGCGGGAGGACAGATACGCAGTATTTT
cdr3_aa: CASSFQPTSGRTDTQYF

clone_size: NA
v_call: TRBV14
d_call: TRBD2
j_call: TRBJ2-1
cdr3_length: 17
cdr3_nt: TGTGCCAGCAGCCAAGGGGCTAGCGGGTTATATTACAATGAGCAGTTCTTC
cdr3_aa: CASSQGASGLYYNEQFF

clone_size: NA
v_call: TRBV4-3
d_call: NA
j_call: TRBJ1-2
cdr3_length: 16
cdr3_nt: TGCGCCAGCAGCCAAGACGGTACCGGGGGGAACTATGGCTACACCTTC
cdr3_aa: CASSQDGTGGNYGYTF

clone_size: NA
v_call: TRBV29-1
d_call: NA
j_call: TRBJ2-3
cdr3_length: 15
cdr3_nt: TGCAGCGTTGATGAGGGCCACTCTAGCACAGATACGCAGTATTTT
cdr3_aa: CSVDEGHSSTDTQYF

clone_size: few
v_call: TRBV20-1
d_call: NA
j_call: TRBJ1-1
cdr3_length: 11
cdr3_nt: TGCAGTGCTAGTGGGCAGACTGAAGCTTTCTTT
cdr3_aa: CSASGQTEAFF

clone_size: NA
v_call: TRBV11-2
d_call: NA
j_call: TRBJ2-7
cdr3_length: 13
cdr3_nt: TGTGCCAGCAGCTTAGATTCCGGCTACGAGCAGTACTTC
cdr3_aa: CASSLDSGYEQYF

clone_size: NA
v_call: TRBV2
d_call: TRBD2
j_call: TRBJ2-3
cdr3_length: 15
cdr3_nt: TGCGCCAGCAACCCTAGCGGGAGTTACACAGATACGCAGTATTTT
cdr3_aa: CASNPSGSYTDTQYF

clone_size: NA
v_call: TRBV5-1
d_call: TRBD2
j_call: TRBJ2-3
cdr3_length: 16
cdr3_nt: TGCGCCAGCAGCACAACTAGCGGGATTAGCACAGATACGCAGTATTTT
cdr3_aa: CASSTTSGISTDTQYF

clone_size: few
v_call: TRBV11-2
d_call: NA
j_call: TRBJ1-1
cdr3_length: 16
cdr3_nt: TGTGCCAGCAGCTTAAAATTCGGCGAAATGAACACTGAAGCTTTCTTT
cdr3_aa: CASSLKFGEMNTEAFF

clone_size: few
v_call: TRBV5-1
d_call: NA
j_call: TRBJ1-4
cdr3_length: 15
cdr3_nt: TGCGCCAGCAGCCCTCCGAGGGAAAGAAAGAAAAAACTGTTTTTT
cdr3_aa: CASSPPRERKKKLFF

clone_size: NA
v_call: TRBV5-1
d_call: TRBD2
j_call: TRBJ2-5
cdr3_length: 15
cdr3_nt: TGCGCCAGCAGCGTAAGCGGGAGTGACCAAGAGACCCAGTACTTC
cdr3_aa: CASSVSGSDQETQYF

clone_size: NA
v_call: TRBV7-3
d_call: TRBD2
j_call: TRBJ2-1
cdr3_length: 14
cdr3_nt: TGTGCCAGCAGCTTGGGGACTAGCTCTATTGAGCAGTTCTTC
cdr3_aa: CASSLGTSSIEQFF

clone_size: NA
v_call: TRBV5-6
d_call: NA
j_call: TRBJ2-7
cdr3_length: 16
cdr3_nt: TGTGCCAGCAGTACGACAGGATTAAGGGCGTCCTACGAGCAGTACTTC
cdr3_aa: CASSTTGLRASYEQYF

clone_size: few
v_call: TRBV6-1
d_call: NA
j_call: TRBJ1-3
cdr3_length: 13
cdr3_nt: TGTGCCAGCAGTGAAGCGTCTGGAAACACCATATATTTT
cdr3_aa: CASSEASGNTIYF